This TCR beta chain was identified during a study of CD8 T cells in ankylosing spondylitis. Study-wide results and caveats: According to the report, clones linked to the disease were significantly enriched in matched synovial fluid samples taken from ankylosing spondylitis patients. Prior work had noted some motif variants in reactive arthritis blood and synovial fluid.

Turning to this clonotype: What it binds is not known.

From the 5' RACE reads, TCRdb called clonotypes with MiXCR, one entry per CDR3 protein. The sample consists of about 320,000 distinct CDR3 sequences, 11% of them appearing once. The CDR3 covers 14 residues. The V gene's germline CDR1 is MNHEY and CDR2 SMNVEV (reference sequence). Trimming removed 7 bases from V and 3 bases from J; junction bases left unmatched: 2. The material sequenced was blood, either unsorted or a sorted T cell fraction (not recorded which). The clonotype was recovered from a female donor with ankylosing spondylitis or in good health (not recorded which). The V gene is TRBV27, the J gene TRBJ2-3, with 12 bases aligning to TRBD2. The CDR3 protein is CASKGLAGTDTQYF. The CDR3 coding sequence is TGTGCCAGCAAAGGACTAGCGGGGACAGATACGCAGTATTTT.